The T cell receptor (beta chain) described here comes from a study of blood T cell repertoires in COVID-19. Background on the study: Sites in the United States, Italy and Spain provided acute and convalescent COVID-19 samples. T cells, B-cell-depleted T cells, or PBMCs supplied cDNA or gDNA.

Germline values: CDR1 MDHEN, CDR2 SYDVKM. Trimming removed 5 bases at V and 3 bases at J, with 12 bases between. This CDR3 is 14 amino acids long. Participants came from about 23 US areas, aged roughly 18 to 100 years. How the authors handled the data: Amplification with reference gene primers provided the estimates of nucleated cell counts. Here immunoSEQ multiplex PCR was the method, and the copy in TCRdb shows in-frame clones only, minus some. The DNA was the basis for D and trimming; V, J and clone size are from that table. The table lists about 180,000 clones, approximately 80% of them singletons, with approximately 15% in the top ten.

V gene TRBV28 combines with J gene TRBJ2-3; D gene ambiguous. This TCR came from a man aged 55 to 70 who had been exposed to COVID-19. Sample: PBMCs or T cells enriched from blood (not recorded which). The CDR3: CASSPSRRTDTQYF. The DNA of the CDR3 is TGTGCCAGCAGTCCCTCTCGGAGAACAGATACGCAGTATTTT.